The next 14 T cell receptor beta chains were all read from a single sample in a study of siplizumab effects on memory and regulatory T cells (dated by TCRdb to between 2017 and 2020). The library was built by means of the immunoSEQ multiplex PCR assay. In TCRdb, the immuneACCESS table is reduced to in-frame sequences with V and J assigned. These tables do not hold every clone; where another copy was compared, an unresolved V gene accounts for under half, and the others remain unexplained. This sample comprises about 91,000 clones, roughly 95% of them detected only once. In total, the top ten clones hold under 0.04% of the sample. Sequenced: naive CD4+ T cells sorted from blood. The sample's cell subset or site label is to be understood as: unstimulated naive T cells. These TCRs come from a human donor in good health.

The V call is TRBV19, the J call TRBJ2-3; TRBD2 matches 10 bases. Germline V gives CDR1 LNHDA, CDR2 SQIVND (reference sequence). Trimming took 3 bases from V and 4 from J; bases not matched to a gene: 7. This CDR3 has 16 amino acids. Here the CDR3 DNA reads TGTGCCAGTAGTATTGGGACTAGCGTGGGAGCAGATACGCAGTATTTT. Protein: CASSIGTSVGADTQYF.

The chain couples TRBV28 to TRBJ2-3, with 7 bases fitting TRBD2. The CDR3 is 14 residues long. Trimming removed 2 bases from V and 1 base from J; junction bases left unmatched: 0. Germline assignment: CDR1 MDHEN and CDR2 SYDVKM. CDR3: CASSLAGGTDTQYF. For the CDR3, the DNA is TGTGCCAGCAGTTTAGCGGGGGGCACAGATACGCAGTATTTT.

This clone was seen just once. The chain carries TRBV9 and TRBJ2-5; 8 nucleotides match TRBD1. Looked up from germline, CDR1 is SGDLS and CDR2 is YYNGEE. Unmatched junction bases numbered 5, after V lost 2 bases and J lost 5 bases. The CDR3 runs 14 residues. The CDR3 nucleotides are TGTGCCAGCAGCGTTAGTCGACAGGGGGAGACCCAGTACTTC. Amino acids: CASSVSRQGETQYF.

The J gene is TRBJ2-7, the V gene TRBV6-5; unclear D gene. V dropped 1 base and J dropped 2 bases, with 9 bases sitting between them. Per the germline V gene, CDR1 is MNHEY and CDR2 is SVGAGI. The CDR3 contains 14 residues. The CDR3 spells CASSYFPATYEQYF. The CDR3 nucleotides read TGTGCCAGCAGTTACTTCCCAGCGACCTACGAGCAGTACTTC.

The chain carries TRBV5-4 and TRBJ2-5, with D perhaps being TRBD1 or TRBD2 (5 bases each). V was shortened by 0 bases and J by 5 bases, with 17 bases between the two germline ends. Germline V gives CDR1 SGHNT, CDR2 YYREEE (reference sequence). This CDR3 has 16 amino acids. CDR3 in amino acids: CASSLAGVGPWETQYF. CDR3 sequence (DNA): TGTGCCAGCAGCTTGGCAGGCGTGGGACCGTGGGAGACCCAGTACTTC. Based on the CDR3 plus reference TRBV5-4 and TRBJ2-5, the full variable domain is ETGVTQSPTHLIKTRGQQVTLRCSSQSGHNTVSWYQQALGQGPQFIFQYYREEENGRGNFPPRFSGLQFPNYSSELNVNALELDDSALYLCASSLAGVGPWETQYFGPGTRLLVL.

V is TRBV28 and J is TRBJ2-2; 10 bases fit TRBD2. J gave up 3 bases and V 3 bases, and 13 bases lay outside the gene matches. This CDR3 region has 19 residues. Per the germline V gene, CDR1 is MDHEN and CDR2 is SYDVKM. The CDR3 protein is CASSLSSGGAGWDTGELFF. The CDR3 DNA reads TGTGCCAGCAGTTTGTCCAGCGGGGGGGCAGGTTGGGACACCGGGGAGCTGTTTTTT.

This clone was counted only a few times. V gene TRBV7-9 combines with J gene TRBJ1-3; D is perhaps TRBD1 (6 bases). CDR3 length: 14 amino acids. From germline, CDR1 is SEHNR and CDR2 FQNEAQ (reference sequence). Trimming took 4 bases from V and 6 from J, leaving 13 bases between them. CDR3 sequence (DNA): TGTGCCAGCAGCTCGGACAGAATACTAAACACCATATATTTT. It encodes CASSSDRILNTIYF.

This rearrangement joins TRBV2 to TRBJ1-2; TRBD1 aligns across 7 bases. CDR3 length: 16 residues. CDR1 and CDR2 from the germline V gene are SNHLY and FYNNEI. Losses at the gene ends were 9 bases for V and 0 bases for J; bases not matched to a gene: 13. The CDR3 loop reads CARPGEQGLANYGYTF. In nucleotides, the CDR3 is TGTGCCAGGCCAGGGGAACAGGGGTTAGCTAACTATGGCTACACCTTC.

This chain uses TRBV2 with TRBJ2-5, with 7 bases that match TRBD2. Trimming took 3 bases from V and 4 from J; bases not matched to a gene: 8. CDR1 and CDR2 (germline): SNHLY, FYNNEI. This CDR3 comprises 15 residues. The chain's CDR3 is CASSDLFAGVETQYF. The CDR3 DNA reads TGTGCCAGCAGTGATCTCTTTGCGGGGGTAGAGACCCAGTACTTC.

This chain connects TRBV19 to TRBJ1-4; the D is unclear. Trimming pared 7 bases from V and 2 bases from J, leaving 8 bases between. Germline V gene data show CDR1 as LNHDA and CDR2 as SQIVND (reference sequence). CDR3 length: 13 amino acids. This CDR3 reads CASNWRTNEKLFF. The DNA of the CDR3 is TGTGCCAGTAATTGGCGGACTAATGAAAAACTGTTTTTT.

The chain is built from TRBV5-6 and TRBJ2-3; a weak D match, TRBD1 (5 bases). CDR1 is SGHDT, CDR2 YYEEEE, per germline. Trimming removed 0 bases from V and 1 base from J, with 9 bases in between. The CDR3 spans 15 residues. The CDR3 DNA is TGTGCCAGCAGCTTGGTTCAGGGTGGCACAGATACGCAGTATTTT. Amino acids: CASSLVQGGTDTQYF. Based on the CDR3 plus reference TRBV5-6 and TRBJ2-3, the full variable domain is DAGVTQSPTHLIKTRGQQVTLRCSPKSGHDTVSWYQQALGQGPQFIFQYYEEEERQRGNFPDRFSGHQFPNYSSELNVNALLLGDSALYLCASSLVQGGTDTQYFGPGTRLTVL.

This chain uses TRBV5-4 with TRBJ2-1; 7 bases agree with TRBD1. The germline V gene has CDR1 SGHNT and CDR2 YYREEE (reference sequence). J lost 0 bases, V lost 0 bases, and 3 bases had no gene match. The CDR3 contains 16 residues. The CDR3, as DNA: TGTGCCAGCAGCTTGGAGGGACAGAACTCCTACAATGAGCAGTTCTTC. It encodes CASSLEGQNSYNEQFF.

The V and J genes are TRBV5-1 and TRBJ2-3, with no clear D. In germline, CDR1 is SGHRS, CDR2 YFSETQ. Trimming took 3 bases from V and 1 from J, leaving 12 bases between them. The length of the CDR3 is 15 residues. DNA for the CDR3: TGCGCCAGCAGCTCTTATAGCACCCGCACAGATACGCAGTATTTT. This translates into CASSSYSTRTDTQYF.

This chain joins TRBV7-2 and TRBJ2-5, with 8 bases lining up with TRBD2. Germline-derived CDR1 and CDR2 are SGHTA and FQGNSA. The V and J ends lost 1 base and 2 bases, in that order; junction bases with no gene match: 6. CDR3 length: 16 amino acids. CDR3 residues: CASSLGSGGGQETQYF. In nucleotides, the CDR3 is TGTGCCAGCAGCTTAGGTTCGGGAGGGGGTCAAGAGACCCAGTACTTC. The whole variable domain, remainder taken from reference TRBV7-2 and TRBJ2-5, is GAGVSQSPSNKVTEKGKDVELRCDPISGHTALYWYRQSLGQGLEFLIYFQGNSAPDKSGLPSDRFSAERTGGSVSTLTIQRTQQEDSAVYLCASSLGSGGGQETQYFGPGTRLLVL.